This note documents a single T cell receptor beta chain sequence. This clonotype was counted many times. It has no known antigen specificity. One base away there is no much larger clone; base qualities are not given. Lymph node samples came from the axillary draining lymph nodes of breast cancer patients. The cysteine opens and the phenylalanine closes a CDR3 of 13 amino acids. The read is trimmed to its CDR3 DNA, 39 bases read in frame from base 1. At the junction V is shortened by 6 bases and J by 3 bases; bases outside the gene matches: 4. Via the germline V gene, CDR1 is MGHDK and CDR2 SYGVNS. The data originate from a study of breast tumors, draining lymph nodes, adjacent tissues (dated by TCRdb to 2016 to 2017). A note on the overall study: The study compared TCR beta repertoires across tumor, adjacent nontumor tissue and axillary lymph nodes from breast cancer patients. In human breast cancer, the study set out to assess how tumor, surrounding tissue and draining lymph node repertoires relate to one another and whether T cells might be exchanged between them.

The sequencer was an Illumina HiSeq 2000. Multiplex PCR amplification was used to generate the TCR beta chain libraries. High-throughput sequencing was used to analyze the amplified TCR beta chain products. The raw public data were reprocessed by TCRdb itself: fastp quality trimming at Q25, MiXCR clonotype calling, in-frame beta chains only. Here each entry gathers all rows of one CDR3 protein and keeps the most common genes and DNA. The sample has more than 250,000 distinct CDR3 sequences on record, around 31% of them singletons. Over 0.95% of the sample is in the top ten clones. Study-wide conclusions, independent of this receptor: Tumor and nontumor tissue repertoires were significantly more similar in luminal-like than in basal-like breast cancer. Rather than being directly demonstrated, the conclusion that tumor T cells originate in lymph nodes was presented as consistent with a hypothesis. A scenario in which most tumor T cells derive from the lymph node and then expand within tumor tissue was judged to be consistent with the data. Tumor T-cell repertoires showed less diversity than lymph node repertoires and more diversity than nontumor tissue repertoires, and tumor T-cell repertoires showed preferential V and J gene usage.

The chain employs TRBV25-1 and TRBJ2-7, with 8 bases aligning to TRBD2. This receptor was taken from a female donor with breast cancer. Some clones in this sample may be carry-over from other donors' samples. Sequencing input: axillary lymph node tissue. The DNA reads as follows: TGTGCCAGCAGCGGGGGGGGACACTACGAGCAGTACTTC. This sequence encodes CASSGGGHYEQYF.